This T cell receptor (beta chain) is drawn from a study of cytomegalovirus exposure and HLA in healthy donors. Broader study findings: A later examination showed that TCR association rates differed by HLA locus, with DRB1 most and HLA-C fewest.

For this clone: What it binds is unknown.

It was with 60 Vbeta and 13 Jbeta primers that the PCR ran. Generated by immunoSEQ multiplex PCR, the TCRdb table keeps only in-frame clones and is missing some. The sample includes about 200,000 clones. Material: PBMCs. The sequence came from a boy under 18 in good health and CMV-seronegative.

The CDR3 here is CASSLSPLAGAINEQFF. The CDR3 bases are TGTGCCAGCAGTTTATCACCACTAGCGGGGGCCATCAATGAGCAGTTCTTC. The V and J genes are TRBV27 and TRBJ2-1, with 11 bases fitting TRBD2. V dropped 0 bases and J dropped 6; count of bases not matched to a gene: 7. The CDR3 loop spans 17 amino acids. Germline V lookup: CDR1 MNHEY, CDR2 SMNVEV (reference sequence).